This T cell receptor beta chain was recovered during a study of regulatory T cells in long-lasting Graves disease. This clonotype appeared many times. Noted time point: newly diagnosed GD, antithyroid drugs for less than 3 months. The TCR library was prepared using RNA isolated from PBMCs. The CDR3 spans 14 residues. CDR1 and CDR2 from the germline V gene are ENHRY and SYGVKD. Deletions cut 4 bases from V and 0 bases from J, with 7 bases between. Construction of TCR beta libraries relied on iRepertoire HTBI primers and on Arm-PCR targeting CDR3 regions. One entry per CDR3 protein results from TCRdb running MiXCR on the multiplex PCR reads. The sample has roughly 520,000 distinct CDR3 sequences, 12% seen once; the top ten hold 8% to 10%. The data also belong to a second study, concerning T cells in Graves' hyperthyroidism and ophthalmopathy.

The input for sequencing was peripheral blood mononuclear cells (PBMCs), taken at new diagnosis, from a patient treated with antithyroid drugs. This chain uses TRBV10-3 with TRBJ1-5; D not resolved. This sequence originates from a woman under 40 with Graves disease. The CDR3 bases are TGTGCCATCAGTGGGTTAAATAGCAATCAGCCCCAGCATTTT. It translates to CAISGLNSNQPQHF.